The 21 T cell receptor beta chains given below trace back to one sample, sequenced in a study of cytomegalovirus exposure and HLA in healthy donors (dated by TCRdb to about 2017). Preparation of the library involved the immunoSEQ multiplex PCR assay. For the multiplex PCR, a mixture combining 60 forward primers for TCR Vbeta segments and 13 reverse primers for TCR Jbeta segments was used. TCRdb provides this immuneACCESS table in a form limited to in-frame rearrangements. Some clones are lacking; in checked studies, under half of them reflect an unresolved V gene, and why the rest are absent is not known. In all, the sample holds 65,000 or so clones, and about 80% of those were seen once. Approximately 3.4% of the sample lies in the top ten. Sequencing was carried out using PBMCs. The receptors derive from a woman in her forties in good health and CMV-seropositive.

The chain uses TRBV6-6 and TRBJ2-5, with a weak D call TRBD1 (6 bases). The CDR3 length is 16 residues. In germline, CDR1 is MNHNY, CDR2 SVGAGI (reference sequence). V was trimmed by 6 bases and J by 3 bases, leaving 20 bases between them. The CDR3 nucleotides are TGTGCCAGCAGCCGAGCTCGGACAGTCCGAGAAGAGACCCAGTACTTC. Translated, it gives CASSRARTVREETQYF.

The J gene is TRBJ1-1, the V gene TRBV30; TRBD1 might be the D (5 bases). Germline values: CDR1 GTSNPN, CDR2 SVGIG (reference sequence). The CDR3 loop spans 16 amino acids. Trimming pared 2 bases from V and 8 bases from J, leaving 24 bases between. The CDR3 coding sequence is TGTGCCTGGAGTTCCCCTCCGGGACGGACTAAATTGGAAGCTTTCTTT. The encoded protein is CAWSSPPGRTKLEAFF. Full variable domain (rest looked up from reference TRBV30 and TRBJ1-1): SQTIHQWPATLVQPVGSPLSLECTVEGTSNPNLYWYRQAAGRGLQLLFYSVGIGQISSEVPQNLSASRPQDRQFILSSKKLLLSDSGFYLCAWSSPPGRTKLEAFFGQGTRLTVV.

V usage is TRBV5-5 and J usage is TRBJ1-2; 8 nucleotides line up with TRBD1. The CDR3 covers 17 residues. Germline V CDR1 and CDR2: SGHKS, YYEKEE (reference sequence). The V and J ends lost 3 bases and 5 bases, in that order; junction bases with no gene match: 15. The CDR3 is CASSSYYDRQGLYGYTF. In nucleotides, the CDR3 is TGTGCCAGCAGCTCCTACTATGACCGACAGGGGCTTTATGGCTACACCTTC.

The V and J genes are TRBV7-2 and TRBJ2-5; D possibly corresponds to TRBD2 (6 bases). Trimming cost V 4 bases and J 5 bases, with 20 bases left between them. Germline V gene sequence: CDR1 SGHTA, CDR2 FQGNSA. This CDR3 region has 16 residues. This CDR3 reads CASSSLGWGVGETQYF. Written as DNA, the CDR3 is TGTGCCAGCAGCTCGTTGGGTTGGGGGGTAGGGGAGACCCAGTACTTC.

This clone showed up just once. CDR3 DNA sequence: TGTGCCAGCAGTAGGACAGGGGCGTTGAACACTGAAGCTTTCTTT. It is translated as CASSRTGALNTEAFF. The chain has TRBV28 and TRBJ1-1, with 9 positions matching TRBD1. Germline assignment: CDR1 MDHEN and CDR2 SYDVKM. The J segment lost 0 bases and the V segment lost 5 bases, leaving 4 bases of the junction unmatched. The CDR3 has 15 residues.

This clone has just a few counts. V usage is TRBV6-1 and J usage is TRBJ2-5; 7 positions agree with TRBD1. The CDR3 is made up of 13 amino acids. Per germline, CDR1 MNHNS and CDR2 SASEGT. The V segment lost 7 bases and the J segment 4 bases; nucleotides outside the gene matches: 6. This chain's CDR3 is CASILTGLETQYF. The CDR3 region has the DNA TGTGCCAGCATCTTGACAGGGCTAGAGACCCAGTACTTC.

The V and J genes are TRBV11-2 and TRBJ2-7; 7 bases are a match to TRBD1. This CDR3 comprises 13 residues. CDR1 and CDR2 from the germline V gene are SGHAT and FQNNGV. J gave up 3 bases and V 6 bases, and 5 bases lay outside the gene matches. The CDR3 DNA is TGTGCCAGCAGAAAGGGACAGTACTACGAGCAGTACTTC. Translation: CASRKGQYYEQYF. Full variable domain (remainder filled in from reference TRBV11-2 and TRBJ2-7): EAGVAQSPRYKIIEKRQSVAFWCNPISGHATLYWYQQILGQGPKLLIQFQNNGVVDDSQLPKDRFSAERLKGVDSTLKIQPAKLEDSAVYLCASRKGQYYEQYFGPGTRLTVT.

This clone came up a few times. The V and J genes are TRBV19 and TRBJ2-1, with 7 bases identical to TRBD1. Germline V lookup: CDR1 LNHDA, CDR2 SQIVND (reference sequence). V was pared by 6 bases and J by 8 bases, with 7 bases of the junction left unmatched. The CDR3 contains 13 residues. The CDR3 DNA reads TGTGCCAGTAGGCGAACAGGGGCCGATGAGCAGTTCTTC. This codes for CASRRTGADEQFF.

This clone has just a few counts. J is TRBJ2-3 and V is TRBV30; the D gene is possibly TRBD1 (5 bases). This CDR3 spans 15 amino acids. Per germline, CDR1 GTSNPN and CDR2 SVGIG (reference sequence). Trimming shortened V by 5 bases and J by 1 base, and 16 bases separated the two germline ends. In DNA, the CDR3 is TGTGCCTGGGGATCAGGGTTTGCGGGCACAGATACGCAGTATTTT. This gives the protein CAWGSGFAGTDTQYF. Variable domain in full (rest from reference TRBV30 and TRBJ2-3): SQTIHQWPATLVQPVGSPLSLECTVEGTSNPNLYWYRQAAGRGLQLLFYSVGIGQISSEVPQNLSASRPQDRQFILSSKKLLLSDSGFYLCAWGSGFAGTDTQYFGPGTRLTVL.

This chain joins TRBV7-2 and TRBJ2-3; D is undetermined. The CDR3 is 15 amino acids. Germline V gene sequence: CDR1 SGHTA, CDR2 FQGNSA. V dropped 1 base and J dropped 2 bases, with 10 bases sitting between them. This chain's CDR3 is CASSLGGSYTDTQYF. The CDR3 DNA follows: TGTGCCAGCAGCTTAGGTGGCAGTTACACAGATACGCAGTATTTT.

This clone was counted only a few times. The rearrangement links TRBV7-9 to TRBJ2-1; TRBD2 aligns across 11 bases. The CDR3 is 16 amino acids. Per the germline V gene, CDR1 is SEHNR and CDR2 is FQNEAQ (reference sequence). Germline trimming cut 5 bases from V and 7 bases from J; bases unmatched to any gene: 10. The CDR3 loop is CASSPIAGGPGNEQFF. In DNA, the CDR3 is TGTGCCAGCAGCCCCATAGCGGGGGGGCCGGGGAATGAGCAGTTCTTC.

Only a few counts were recorded for this clone. V is TRBV15 and J is TRBJ2-3; 8 bases map to TRBD2. Per the germline V gene, CDR1 is LNHNV and CDR2 is YYDKDF (reference sequence). V gave up 0 bases and J gave up 2 bases; unmatched junction bases: 7. The CDR3 is made up of 17 amino acids. CDR3 amino acids: CATSRDGSGKTTDTQYF. Here the CDR3 DNA reads TGTGCCACCAGCAGAGATGGTAGCGGGAAAACCACAGATACGCAGTATTTT.

V gene TRBV4-1 combines with J gene TRBJ1-5; D gene unclear. Germline CDR1 is MGHRA and CDR2 is YSYEKL. The CDR3 spans 15 residues. With 1 base removed from V and 2 bases from J, the gap between germline ends came to 9 bases. The CDR3 is CASSQGQAGNQPQHF. DNA of the CDR3: TGCGCCAGCAGCCAAGGCCAAGCGGGCAATCAGCCCCAGCATTTT.

The rearrangement uses TRBV5-1 and TRBJ1-4; the D gene is possibly TRBD1 (6 bases). The germline CDR1 and CDR2 sequences are SGHRS and YFSETQ. Deletions cut 0 bases from V and 6 bases from J, with 9 bases between. CDR3 length: 14 residues. In DNA, the CDR3 is TGCGCCAGCAGCTTGGACAGGGCGGATGAAAAACTGTTTTTT. Encoded protein: CASSLDRADEKLFF. The full variable domain, its missing parts supplied by reference TRBV5-1 and TRBJ1-4, is KAGVTQTPRYLIKTRGQQVTLSCSPISGHRSVSWYQQTPGQGLQFLFEYFSETQRNKGNFPGRFSGRQFSNSRSEMNVSTLELGDSALYLCASSLDRADEKLFFGSGTQLSVL.

J is TRBJ1-2 and V is TRBV15; TRBD1 might be the D (6 bases). Germline V gives CDR1 LNHNV, CDR2 YYDKDF (reference sequence). This CDR3 has 13 amino acids. The ends were cut back, 0 bases at V and 8 bases at J, with 10 bases in the middle. As DNA, the CDR3 is TGTGCCACCAGCAGAGAGGGGGCTGGCGGCTACACCTTC. It yields the protein CATSREGAGGYTF.

This clone was seen a single time. The chain employs TRBV18 and TRBJ1-3; D is uncertain. The germline CDR1 and CDR2 sequences are KGHSH and LQKENI. The CDR3 is 14 residues long. V was clipped by 4 bases and J by 1 base, with 8 bases between them. CDR3 sequence (DNA): TGTGCCAGCTCACTGGCCCCTTCTGGAAACACCATATATTTT. Translation: CASSLAPSGNTIYF.

This clone was seen a handful of times. V is TRBV5-1 and J is TRBJ2-5; TRBD1 aligns across 7 bases. This CDR3 contains 14 residues. Germline CDR1 is SGHRS and CDR2 is YFSETQ. The J segment lost 0 bases and the V segment lost 1 base, leaving 0 bases of the junction unmatched. DNA for the CDR3: TGCGCCAGCAGCTTGACAGGGGACCAAGAGACCCAGTACTTC. Residues: CASSLTGDQETQYF.

This clone was seen only a few times. V and J are TRBV12-5 and TRBJ2-2; 7 bases line up with TRBD2. With V trimmed by 4 bases and J by 4 bases, 3 bases remained unmatched. Per germline, CDR1 LGHNT and CDR2 FRNRAP. The CDR3 length is 14 residues. In nucleotides, the CDR3 is TGTGCTAGTGGTTCACGGACTAGCACCGGGGAGCTGTTTTTT. It is translated as CASGSRTSTGELFF.

The V and J genes are TRBV27 and TRBJ2-7; 11 bases are a match to TRBD2. Losses at the gene ends were 5 bases for V and 6 bases for J; bases not matched to a gene: 6. The germline gives CDR1 MNHEY, CDR2 SMNVEV (reference sequence). CDR3 length: 14 residues. CDR3 DNA sequence: TGTGCCAGCAGTACGTTAGCGGGGGGGCGCGAGCAGTACTTC. Protein: CASSTLAGGREQYF.

CDR3 loop: CASSSLGRSYGYTF. The DNA of the CDR3 is TGTGCCAGCAGTTCCCTCGGGAGGAGCTATGGCTACACCTTC. V is TRBV27 and J is TRBJ1-2, with D unresolved. Per germline, CDR1 MNHEY and CDR2 SMNVEV (reference sequence). The CDR3 spans 14 residues. V gave up 4 bases and J gave up 4 bases, with 13 bases separating them.

The chain uses TRBV27 and TRBJ1-5; no definite D call. The CDR3 has 14 amino acids. V lost 3 bases to trimming and J lost 1 base, with 7 bases between them. Per germline, CDR1 MNHEY and CDR2 SMNVEV (reference sequence). The CDR3 bases are TGTGCCAGCAGTTTTACGGGGAGCAATCAGCCCCAGCATTTT. The encoded protein is CASSFTGSNQPQHF.